These T cell receptor beta chains were read from a single sample in a study of early T cells in non-severe SARS-CoV-2 infection. One entry per CDR3 protein results from TCRdb running MiXCR on the 5' RACE reads. The data hold tens of thousands of distinct CDR3 sequences, with approximately 12% observed a single time. Source material: whole blood. Receptor source: an adult who was a healthcare worker with PCR-confirmed SARS-CoV-2 infection or an uninfected control (not recorded which). CDR3s include the opening cysteine and the closing phenylalanine or tryptophan. D genes are given only for firm matches. The size field is filled for only some rows; it gives once, few, many or a size class.

clone_size	cdr3_length	d_call	j_call	v_call	cdr3_aa	cdr3_nt
many	13	TRBD1	TRBJ2-7	TRBV20-1	CSATGGAGYEQYF	TGCAGTGCTACAGGGGGCGCCGGGTACGAGCAGTACTTC
NA	16	TRBD1	TRBJ2-7	TRBV19	CASSTIPGQGSYEQYF	TGTGCCAGTAGTACAATCCCGGGACAGGGATCCTACGAGCAGTACTTC
many	15	NA	TRBJ2-7	TRBV7-8	CASSLAQGPTYEQYF	TGTGCCAGCAGCTTAGCGCAGGGGCCAACCTACGAGCAGTACTTC
many	12	NA	TRBJ1-5	TRBV5-6	CASSFGGKPQHF	TGTGCCAGCAGCTTTGGAGGGAAGCCCCAGCATTTT
NA	14	NA	TRBJ1-2	TRBV27	CASSLSRVNYGYTF	TGTGCCAGCAGTTTATCCAGGGTAAACTATGGCTACACCTTC
many	14	NA	TRBJ2-1	TRBV28	CASTSSLGVGEQFF	TGTGCCAGCACCTCAAGTTTGGGTGTTGGTGAGCAGTTCTTC
many	15	TRBD1	TRBJ2-1	TRBV29-1	CSVGGGQGVYNEQFF	TGCAGCGTGGGTGGGGGACAGGGGGTTTACAATGAGCAGTTCTTC
few	13	TRBD1	TRBJ2-1	TRBV29-1	CSVEPGQYNEQFF	TGCAGCGTTGAGCCGGGACAGTACAATGAGCAGTTCTTC
many	13	NA	TRBJ2-2	TRBV12-3/TRBV12-4	CASSRDNTGELFF	TGTGCCAGCAGTCGGGACAACACCGGGGAGCTGTTTTTT
many	16	TRBD2	TRBJ2-1	TRBV6-5	CASSLKGPSGRNEQFF	TGTGCCAGCAGTCTTAAGGGGCCTAGCGGGAGAAATGAGCAGTTCTTC
many	13	NA	TRBJ1-4	TRBV20-1	CSARDRVQEKLFF	TGCAGTGCTAGAGACAGGGTTCAAGAAAAACTGTTTTTT
NA	14	NA	TRBJ2-2	TRBV7-2	CASSLNVGTGELFF	TGTGCCAGCAGCTTAAATGTTGGCACCGGGGAGCTGTTTTTT
NA	12	NA	TRBJ2-7	TRBV12-3/TRBV12-4	CASRGVGYEQYF	TGTGCCAGCAGGGGGGTGGGTTACGAGCAGTACTTC
many	14	NA	TRBJ2-3	TRBV20-1	CSVAQGGETDTQYF	TGCAGTGTCGCCCAGGGGGGGGAAACAGATACGCAGTATTTT
many	15	TRBD2	TRBJ2-5	TRBV18	CASSPSLAGGETQYF	TGTGCCAGCTCACCATCGCTAGCGGGAGGAGAGACCCAGTACTTC
many	14	NA	TRBJ1-5	TRBV7-2	CASSLAQSNQPQHF	TGTGCCAGCAGCTTAGCGCAGAGCAATCAGCCCCAGCATTTT
many	18	NA	TRBJ2-6	TRBV5-1	CASSRTGTARDGANVLTF	TGCGCCAGCAGCCGTACCGGGACTGCCCGCGATGGGGCCAACGTCCTGACTTTC
NA	14	TRBD1	TRBJ2-3	TRBV29-1	CSAGQGFSTDTQYF	TGCAGCGCGGGACAGGGGTTCTCCACAGATACGCAGTATTTT
many	14	TRBD2	TRBJ2-3	TRBV19	CATLAGANTDTQYF	TGTGCCACCTTAGCGGGGGCGAACACAGATACGCAGTATTTT
many	16	NA	TRBJ2-3	TRBV30	CAWRVKQGSGTDTQYF	TGTGCCTGGAGGGTCAAACAGGGTTCAGGTACAGATACGCAGTATTTT
NA	14	NA	TRBJ2-7	TRBV20-1	CSARYEGSSYEQYF	TGCAGTGCTAGATATGAAGGGAGCTCCTACGAGCAGTACTTC